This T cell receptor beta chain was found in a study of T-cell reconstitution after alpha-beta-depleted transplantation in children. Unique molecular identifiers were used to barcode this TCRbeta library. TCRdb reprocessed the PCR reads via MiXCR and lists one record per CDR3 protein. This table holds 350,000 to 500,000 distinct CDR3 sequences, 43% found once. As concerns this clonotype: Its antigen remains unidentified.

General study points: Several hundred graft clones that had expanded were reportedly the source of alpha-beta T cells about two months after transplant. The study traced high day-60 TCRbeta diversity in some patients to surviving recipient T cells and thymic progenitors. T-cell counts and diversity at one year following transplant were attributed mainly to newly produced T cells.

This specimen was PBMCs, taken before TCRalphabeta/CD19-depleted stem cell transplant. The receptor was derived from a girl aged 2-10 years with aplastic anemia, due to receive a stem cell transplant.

CDR3 residues: CASSLSNTDTQYF. CDR3 bases: TGTGCCAGCAGCTTAAGTAATACAGATACGCAGTATTTT. This chain links TRBV5-4 with TRBJ2-3, with no clear D. The CDR3 spans 13 residues. CDR1 is SGHNT, CDR2 YYREEE, per germline (reference sequence). V dropped 2 bases and J dropped 3 bases, with 7 bases sitting between them.